Presented here are 22 T cell receptor beta chains from one specimen sequenced in a study of shared clonotypes between healthy human individuals. Method: immunoSEQ multiplex PCR; TCRdb's copy keeps in-frame clones and lacks some. The repertoire consists of some 79,000 clones, with roughly two thirds occurring once and the leading ten covering roughly 49%. The specimen sequenced was memory CD8+ T cells sorted from blood. Sample subset: CD45RO+ cells pooled with CCR7-negative TemRA cells. These receptors were obtained from a man in his thirties or forties in good health.

V is TRBV7-2 and J is TRBJ1-2; 9 bases agree with TRBD1. Germline values: CDR1 SGHTA, CDR2 FQGNSA. The CDR3 totals 15 residues. The ends lost 1 base at V and 2 bases at J; junction bases unmatched: 2. The CDR3 sequence: CASSLDGTGNYGYTF. The CDR3 nucleotides read TGTGCCAGCAGCTTAGATGGGACAGGGAACTATGGCTACACCTTC.

J is TRBJ1-3 and V is TRBV6-6; 7 bases agree with TRBD1. The CDR3 contains 15 residues. The germline V gene has CDR1 MNHNY and CDR2 SVGAGI (reference sequence). The trim removed 5 bases at V and 2 bases at J, leaving 6 bases unmatched. CDR3 DNA: TGTGCCAGCAGTCCTGACAGGGAAGCTGGAAACACCATATATTTT. This sequence encodes CASSPDREAGNTIYF.

This clone was counted a single time. The chain recombines TRBV9 with TRBJ2-5; the D is unclear. In germline, CDR1 is SGDLS, CDR2 YYNGEE. The CDR3 covers 14 residues. V shed 4 bases and J shed 2 bases, with 12 bases lying between them. DNA of the CDR3: TGTGCCAGCAGCTCTAGAGCGACACAAGAGACCCAGTACTTC. It specifies CASSSRATQETQYF.

The chain uses TRBV7-8 and TRBJ1-3; D is uncertain. Germline V gene lookup returns CDR1 SGHVS and CDR2 FQNEAQ. The V end was cut by 0 bases, the J end by 7 bases, with 16 bases between. The CDR3 extends over 16 amino acids. The CDR3 is CASSLASQNPANTIYF. CDR3 bases: TGTGCCAGCAGCTTAGCTTCCCAGAACCCCGCGAACACCATATATTTT.

The sample holds many counts of this clone. The rearrangement joins TRBV28 to TRBJ1-2; D uncertain. V was shortened by 2 bases and J by 3 bases, with 1 base between the two germline ends. CDR3 size: 11 residues. Per the germline V gene, CDR1 is MDHEN and CDR2 is SYDVKM. CDR3: CASSLHYGYTF. The DNA for the CDR3 is TGTGCCAGCAGTTTACACTATGGCTACACCTTC.

The table lists this clone with a count of one. The chain carries TRBV5-4 and TRBJ2-1, with TRBD2 identical over 9 bases. The CDR3 spans 13 residues. Germline CDR1 reads SGHNT; CDR2 reads YYREEE (reference sequence). V lost 6 bases and J lost 5; bases outside the gene matches: 3. For the CDR3, the DNA is TGTGCCAGCACTCTAGCGGGGAACAATGAGCAGTTCTTC. Translating it yields CASTLAGNNEQFF.

The V call is TRBV11-2, the J call TRBJ2-1; the match to TRBD2 covers 13 bases. Trimming took 5 bases from V and 7 from J; bases not matched to a gene: 2. CDR1 is SGHAT, CDR2 FQNNGV, per germline. This CDR3 spans 14 amino acids. This chain's CDR3 is CASSGLAGVNEQFF. As DNA, the CDR3 is TGTGCCAGCAGCGGACTAGCGGGAGTAAATGAGCAGTTCTTC.

The chain employs TRBV2 and TRBJ2-5, with 10 bases fitting TRBD2. This CDR3 has 16 amino acids. V was clipped by 2 bases and J by 5 bases; unmatched bases: 8. Germline V gene sequence: CDR1 SNHLY, CDR2 FYNNEI. In DNA form, the CDR3 reads TGTGCCAGCAGTGAAACAGCGGGAGGGCCGAAGGAGACCCAGTACTTC. Its protein product is CASSETAGGPKETQYF.

The chain employs TRBV7-9 and TRBJ2-3; D might be TRBD2 (6 bases). V was clipped by 4 bases and J by 3 bases, with 20 bases between them. Per the germline V gene, CDR1 is SEHNR and CDR2 is FQNEAQ (reference sequence). This CDR3 comprises 17 residues. The CDR3 DNA reads TGTGCCAGCAGCTCAACGGAGCGCGGGGTGGAGACAGATACGCAGTATTTT. It translates to CASSSTERGVETDTQYF.

This clone was seen only once. This chain uses TRBV4-3 with TRBJ1-5, with D possibly being TRBD1 (6 bases). CDR3 length: 13 amino acids. The V end lost 1 base, the J end lost 9 bases, and 10 bases lay between the germline ends. Germline CDR1 reads LGHNA; CDR2 reads YSLEER. As DNA, the CDR3 is TGCGCCAGCAGCCAAGTTCAGGGGAGGCCCCAGCATTTT. Amino acids: CASSQVQGRPQHF.

CDR3 bases: TGTGCCAGCAGCTTAACCCATGGGACAGGTACCCACGAGCAGTACTTC. This encodes CASSLTHGTGTHEQYF. The chain couples TRBV7-3 to TRBJ2-7, with 8 nucleotides matching TRBD1. The CDR3 is 16 amino acids. Trimming removed 0 bases from V and 5 bases from J; junction bases left unmatched: 9. Germline V lookup: CDR1 SGHTA, CDR2 FQGTGA.

V and J are TRBV7-9 and TRBJ2-3; D is unresolved. Trimming stripped 1 base from V and 7 bases from J, with 6 bases between. Germline loops: CDR1 SEHNR, CDR2 FQNEAQ (reference sequence). This CDR3 has 12 amino acids. The CDR3 loop is CASSLGLNTQYF. The CDR3 DNA is TGTGCCAGCAGCTTAGGTCTAAATACGCAGTATTTT.

This clone was detected once. V gene TRBV27 combines with J gene TRBJ2-2, with 7 positions matching TRBD1. The CDR3 has 16 amino acids. Germline V gene sequence: CDR1 MNHEY, CDR2 SMNVEV (reference sequence). V lost 5 bases, J lost 3 bases, and 9 bases stayed unmatched. The CDR3 bases are TGTGCCAGCAGTCCAGGGGGATTCCCCCACACCGGGGAGCTGTTTTTT. It yields the protein CASSPGGFPHTGELFF.

The chain has TRBV7-9 and TRBJ1-5; the match to TRBD1 covers 7 bases. Germline assignment: CDR1 SEHNR and CDR2 FQNEAQ (reference sequence). J was trimmed by 7 bases and V by 5 bases; bases with no gene match: 8. The CDR3 is made up of 14 amino acids. The CDR3 sequence: CASSLRGGEQPQHF. DNA for the CDR3: TGTGCCAGCAGCCTCCGAGGGGGCGAACAGCCCCAGCATTTT. The full variable domain, completed using reference TRBV7-9 and TRBJ1-5, is DTGVSQNPRHKITKRGQNVTFRCDPISEHNRLYWYRQTLGQGPEFLTYFQNEAQLEKSRLLSDRFSAERPKGSFSTLEIQRTEQGDSAMYLCASSLRGGEQPQHFGDGTRLSIL.

This clone came up a few times. The chain recombines TRBV29-1 with TRBJ2-5; 9 nucleotides line up with TRBD1. This CDR3 comprises 17 residues. The germline CDR1 and CDR2 sequences are SQVTM and ANQGSEA. J gave up 0 bases and V 7 bases, and 15 bases lay outside the gene matches. Here the CDR3 DNA reads TGCAGCGGGCGAACAGGGGGCTACGGAAGGTACCAAGAGACCCAGTACTTC. It specifies CSGRTGGYGRYQETQYF.

This chain uses TRBV7-9 with TRBJ2-7; TRBD1 matches 10 bases. Germline V gene lookup returns CDR1 SEHNR and CDR2 FQNEAQ (reference sequence). The CDR3 has 14 amino acids. V lost 5 bases and J lost 2; bases outside the gene matches: 3. CDR3 bases: TGTGCCAGCAGCCGAGGGACAGGGGCCTACGAGCAGTACTTC. Its translation is CASSRGTGAYEQYF. The variable domain in full, with the rest retrieved from reference TRBV7-9 and TRBJ2-7, is DTGVSQNPRHKITKRGQNVTFRCDPISEHNRLYWYRQTLGQGPEFLTYFQNEAQLEKSRLLSDRFSAERPKGSFSTLEIQRTEQGDSAMYLCASSRGTGAYEQYFGPGTRLTVT.

The chain is built from TRBV6-4 and TRBJ2-7; no definite D call. The CDR3 spans 11 residues. Germline assignment: CDR1 MRHNA and CDR2 SNTAGT. The ends were cut back, 0 bases at V and 6 bases at J, with 3 bases in the middle. CDR3: CASSDSFEQYF. The CDR3 bases are TGTGCCAGCAGTGACTCGTTCGAGCAGTACTTC.

In its sample, this clone was seen once. DNA for the CDR3: TGTGCCAGCAGCGTAGATGGGACAGCTTCCTACGAGCAGTACTTC. Translated, it gives CASSVDGTASYEQYF. This sequence joins TRBV9 and TRBJ2-7; the match to TRBD1 covers 7 bases. V dropped 0 bases and J dropped 1; count of bases not matched to a gene: 4. This CDR3 contains 15 residues. The germline V gene has CDR1 SGDLS and CDR2 YYNGEE. Looking up the rest from reference TRBV9 and TRBJ2-7 gives the full variable domain: DSGVTQTPKHLITATGQRVTLRCSPRSGDLSVYWYQQSLDQGLQFLIQYYNGEERAKGNILERFSAQQFPDLHSELNLSSLELGDSALYFCASSVDGTASYEQYFGPGTRLTVT.

The chain is built from TRBV5-6 and TRBJ2-1; the D gene is possibly TRBD1 (5 bases). From germline, CDR1 is SGHDT and CDR2 YYEEEE. Deletions cut 2 bases from V and 10 bases from J, with 10 bases between. The CDR3 is made up of 12 amino acids. CDR3 amino acids: CASSFGWGEQFF. DNA for the CDR3: TGTGCCAGCAGCTTCGGCTGGGGCGAGCAGTTCTTC.

The chain has TRBV6-5 and TRBJ1-4; TRBD1 matches 7 bases. J gave up 7 bases and V 2 bases, and 1 base lay outside the gene matches. CDR1 is MNHEY, CDR2 SVGAGI, per germline. The CDR3 has 13 amino acids. The CDR3 DNA reads TGTGCCAGCAGTTACGCAGGGGGTGAAAAACTGTTTTTT. Translated: CASSYAGGEKLFF.

The chain employs TRBV7-9 and TRBJ2-1; TRBD2 is a possible D gene (6 bases). The CDR3 runs to 16 residues. Germline V lookup: CDR1 SEHNR, CDR2 FQNEAQ (reference sequence). V lost 0 bases to trimming and J lost 8 bases, with 17 bases between them. DNA for the CDR3: TGTGCCAGCAGCTTAGCGCTCGTGCGGGACTGGGATGAGCAGTTCTTC. This sequence encodes CASSLALVRDWDEQFF.

Note on this clone: In the same sample, other DNA sequences code for this CDR3. The CDR3 DNA is TGCGCCAGCAGTCGGGACCTGAGCTCCTACGAGCAGTACTTC. This sequence encodes CASSRDLSSYEQYF. The V gene is TRBV10-1, the J gene TRBJ2-7; D is perhaps TRBD1 or TRBD2 (5 bases each). Germline V gene lookup returns CDR1 WNHNN and CDR2 SYGVQD (reference sequence). The CDR3 totals 14 residues. V was clipped by 5 bases and J by 0 bases, with 11 bases between them.